Presented here are 26 T cell receptor beta chains from one specimen sequenced in a study of blood T cell repertoires in COVID-19. Clones were read by immunoSEQ multiplex PCR, and TCRdb kept only the in-frame ones, dropping some. The data show 55,000 to 75,000 clones, around 77% seen once. What was sequenced was peripheral blood. These receptors came from an older man with active or convalescent COVID-19.

The chain employs TRBV6-5 and TRBJ1-4; D is unresolved. The CDR3 length is 14 residues. Germline-derived CDR1 and CDR2 are MNHEY and SVGAGI. The V end was cut by 5 bases, the J end by 5 bases, with 12 bases between. CDR3 in amino acids: CASSPTGPNEKLFF. The CDR3 coding sequence is TGTGCCAGCAGTCCCACTGGGCCGAATGAAAAACTGTTTTTT.

This CDR3 is CASSDRENIQYF. CDR3 sequence (DNA): TGTGCCAGCAGTGATCGAGAAAACATTCAGTACTTC. The chain carries TRBV2 and TRBJ2-4; no clear D. This CDR3 contains 12 residues. The V end lost 3 bases, the J end lost 5 bases, and 5 bases lay between the germline ends. Per germline, CDR1 SNHLY and CDR2 FYNNEI.

This clone was detected once. J is TRBJ2-2 and V is TRBV9, with D possibly being TRBD1 (5 bases). This CDR3 region has 16 residues. V lost 0 bases and J 3 bases, leaving 12 bases between the germline ends. The germline gives CDR1 SGDLS, CDR2 YYNGEE. The DNA for the CDR3 is TGTGCCAGCAGCGTAGACGGCAGGGTGGACACCGGGGAGCTGTTTTTT. Protein: CASSVDGRVDTGELFF.

This rearrangement joins TRBV10-3 to TRBJ2-2; D gene ambiguous. There are 15 residues in the CDR3. Trimming took 2 bases from V and 4 from J, leaving 11 bases between them. The germline CDR1 and CDR2 sequences are ENHRY and SYGVKD. The CDR3 DNA reads TGTGCCATCAGTGAGAGAGACCGGAGCACCGGGGAGCTGTTTTTT. This encodes CAISERDRSTGELFF.

This chain connects TRBV30 to TRBJ2-3, with D perhaps matching TRBD2 (6 bases). The V and J ends lost 2 bases and 5 bases respectively, with 14 bases between them. Looked up from germline, CDR1 is GTSNPN and CDR2 is SVGIG (reference sequence). The CDR3 totals 14 residues. CDR3 region: CAWSRSGQGDTQYF. CDR3 coding DNA: TGTGCCTGGAGTCGTAGCGGTCAGGGAGATACGCAGTATTTT. Supplemented by reference TRBV30 and TRBJ2-3, the full variable domain reads SQTIHQWPATLVQPVGSPLSLECTVEGTSNPNLYWYRQAAGRGLQLLFYSVGIGQISSEVPQNLSASRPQDRQFILSSKKLLLSDSGFYLCAWSRSGQGDTQYFGPGTRLTVL.

V usage is TRBV27 and J usage is TRBJ2-7; D possibly corresponds to TRBD2 (6 bases). Germline V lookup: CDR1 MNHEY, CDR2 SMNVEV (reference sequence). The length of the CDR3 is 15 residues. The V gene lost 1 base and the J gene lost 0 bases, with 10 bases spanning the gap. The CDR3 spells CASSLLGGSSYEQYF. The CDR3 DNA is TGTGCCAGCAGTTTATTGGGGGGAAGCTCCTACGAGCAGTACTTC.

The V call is TRBV7-8, the J call TRBJ1-3; D remains ambiguous. The germline V gene encodes CDR1 SGHVS and CDR2 FQNEAQ. The CDR3 covers 13 residues. The V gene lost 1 base and the J gene lost 6 bases, with 7 bases spanning the gap. CDR3 sequence: CASSLGWPNTIYF. The CDR3 DNA reads TGTGCCAGCAGCTTAGGGTGGCCAAACACCATATATTTT.

This rearrangement joins TRBV15 to TRBJ2-3; the match to TRBD2 covers 9 bases. V lost 0 bases to trimming and J lost 4 bases; unmatched junction nucleotides: 5. The germline V gene encodes CDR1 LNHNV and CDR2 YYDKDF (reference sequence). This CDR3 is built from 16 residues. The CDR3 DNA is TGTGCCACCAGCAGAGATTACGCGGGAGGGGCAGATACGCAGTATTTT. Amino acid sequence: CATSRDYAGGADTQYF.

The rearrangement links TRBV29-1 to TRBJ2-7, with TRBD2 as a possible D gene (5 bases). The CDR3 contains 13 residues. Germline V lookup: CDR1 SQVTM, CDR2 ANQGSEA. V was clipped by 1 base and J by 5 bases, with 12 bases between them. The chain's CDR3 is CSVEVGGSDEQYF. CDR3 nucleotides: TGCAGCGTTGAAGTTGGAGGTTCAGACGAGCAGTACTTC.

The rearrangement uses TRBV18 and TRBJ2-1; tentatively, D is TRBD2 (6 bases). V lost 5 bases, J lost 8 bases, and 13 bases lay in between. The CDR3 totals 13 residues. The V gene's germline CDR1 is KGHSH and CDR2 LQKENI. CDR3 DNA: TGTGCCAGCTCAAAAGCACTAGCCGATGAGCAGTTCTTC. Translating it yields CASSKALADEQFF.

V usage is TRBV4-3 and J usage is TRBJ1-2, with TRBD1 identical over 7 bases. This CDR3 has 17 residues. Germline V gene lookup returns CDR1 LGHNA and CDR2 YSLEER. Losses at the gene ends were 3 bases for V and 1 base for J; bases not matched to a gene: 11. The CDR3 sequence: CASSQEPDRVSNYGYTF. Written as DNA, the CDR3 is TGCGCCAGCAGCCAGGAGCCCGACAGGGTTAGTAACTATGGCTACACCTTC.

The chain carries TRBV28 and TRBJ2-7, with 8 bases identical to TRBD2. Trimming at V came to 6 bases and at J to 4 bases, leaving 5 bases not matched to a gene. From germline, CDR1 is MDHEN and CDR2 SYDVKM. CDR3 length: 13 amino acids. The CDR3, as DNA: TGTGCCAGCAGGGCGGGAGGCATTTACGAGCAGTACTTC. It translates to CASRAGGIYEQYF. The complete variable domain, with remaining parts taken from reference TRBV28 and TRBJ2-7, reads DVKVTQSSRYLVKRTGEKVFLECVQDMDHENMFWYRQDPGLGLRLIYFSYDVKMKEKGDIPEGYSVSREKKERFSLILESASTNQTSMYLCASRAGGIYEQYFGPGTRLTVT.

In regard to this clone: A junction boundary mismatches the germline segment, possibly from a read error. CDR3 DNA sequence: TGTGCCAGCAGCTCGGCGGGACAGGGGGGGGGTTTT. Its protein product is CASSSAGQGGGF. The rearrangement links TRBV5-4 to TRBJ2-3; 11 bases are a match to TRBD1. Germline V CDR1 and CDR2: SGHNT, YYREEE (reference sequence). The CDR3 covers 12 residues.

CDR3 coding DNA: TGTGCCAGCAGCTTAGTATCGGGGGTCCCCTACGAGCAGTACTTC. Translating it yields CASSLVSGVPYEQYF. The V gene is TRBV11-2, the J gene TRBJ2-7; tentative D call: TRBD2 (6 bases). Germline CDR1 SGHAT, CDR2 FQNNGV. The CDR3 is 15 residues long. Trimming removed 1 base at V and 2 bases at J, with 12 bases between.

The V gene is TRBV4-2, the J gene TRBJ2-1; 7 bases line up with TRBD1. The trim removed 1 base at V and 9 bases at J, leaving 15 bases unmatched. The CDR3 length is 17 residues. Germline lookup yields CDR1 LGHNA and CDR2 YNFKEQ. The CDR3 region is CASSQAHYDQGVPEQFF. Written as DNA, the CDR3 is TGTGCCAGCAGCCAAGCCCACTATGATCAGGGGGTTCCTGAGCAGTTCTTC.

The chain combines TRBV14 with TRBJ2-5, with 7 bases identical to TRBD1. This CDR3 has 14 amino acids. The V and J ends lost 4 bases and 3 bases, in that order; junction bases with no gene match: 5. Germline V lookup: CDR1 SGHDN, CDR2 FVKESK. CDR3 region: CASSLRQGKETQYF. The CDR3 coding sequence is TGTGCCAGCAGCCTAAGACAGGGCAAAGAGACCCAGTACTTC.

This rearrangement joins TRBV5-4 to TRBJ1-1; D ambiguous. V was cut by 2 bases and J by 0 bases, with 14 bases left in between. Germline lookup yields CDR1 SGHNT and CDR2 YYREEE (reference sequence). The CDR3 covers 16 residues. CDR3: CASSLKVGGMNTEAFF. The CDR3 nucleotides are TGTGCCAGCAGCTTAAAGGTGGGAGGAATGAACACTGAAGCTTTCTTT.

This chain connects TRBV27 to TRBJ2-3; D possibly corresponds to TRBD1 (6 bases). CDR1 and CDR2 from the germline V gene are MNHEY and SMNVEV (reference sequence). V was clipped by 5 bases and J by 8 bases, with 17 bases between them. This CDR3 is built from 14 residues. The CDR3 DNA reads as TGTGCCAGCAGTCACGGACAGCTCTATGGTACGCAGTATTTT. Its translation is CASSHGQLYGTQYF.

V is TRBV29-1 and J is TRBJ1-4; TRBD1 is a possible D gene (5 bases). V lost 0 bases and J 4 bases, leaving 6 bases between the germline ends. Germline-derived CDR1 and CDR2 are SQVTM and ANQGSEA. The CDR3 contains 13 residues. CDR3 in DNA: TGCAGCGTTGAAGAAGGGGTTAATGAAAAACTGTTTTTT. Protein sequence: CSVEEGVNEKLFF.

The V call is TRBV4-1, the J call TRBJ2-2; a weak D match, TRBD1 (6 bases). The CDR3 is 16 amino acids. Trimming shortened V by 6 bases and J by 5 bases, and 19 bases separated the two germline ends. Per the germline V gene, CDR1 is MGHRA and CDR2 is YSYEKL. The CDR3 sequence is CASRPPGHQGTGELFF. The CDR3 nucleotides are TGCGCCAGCAGGCCTCCGGGACACCAAGGGACCGGGGAGCTGTTTTTT.

The V gene is TRBV19, the J gene TRBJ2-3; D is undetermined. V dropped 5 bases and J dropped 6 bases, with 21 bases sitting between them. CDR3 length: 16 residues. Germline V gives CDR1 LNHDA, CDR2 SQIVND (reference sequence). CDR3 amino acids: CASSLGMVPSKDTQYF. As DNA, the CDR3 is TGTGCCAGTAGTCTAGGTATGGTACCGAGTAAGGATACGCAGTATTTT.

CDR3 coding DNA: TGTGCCAGTAGTAGAGGGAGAGCTAGCGGGGATGGGAATGAGCAGTTCTTC. Translated: CASSRGRASGDGNEQFF. The rearrangement uses TRBV19 and TRBJ2-1, with TRBD2 matching 9 bases. Trimming took 4 bases from V and 7 from J; bases not matched to a gene: 14. The germline gives CDR1 LNHDA, CDR2 SQIVND (reference sequence). The CDR3 is 17 amino acids.

V gene TRBV19 combines with J gene TRBJ2-1, with a possible D match to TRBD2 (5 bases). Trimming removed 4 bases from V and 4 bases from J, with 20 bases in between. The CDR3 is 17 amino acids. Germline V gene lookup returns CDR1 LNHDA and CDR2 SQIVND (reference sequence). In DNA, the CDR3 is TGTGCCAGTAGTACTAGCCTGACTTCGTCTCTTTACAATGAGCAGTTCTTC. Translation gives CASSTSLTSSLYNEQFF.

This clone was found a few times. The rearrangement links TRBV7-9 to TRBJ2-1; TRBD2 might be the D (6 bases). CDR1 and CDR2 (germline): SEHNR, FQNEAQ (reference sequence). This CDR3 spans 16 amino acids. Trimming left V 2 bases short and J 7 bases short, with 18 bases between. In nucleotides, the CDR3 is TGTGCCAGCAGCTTAAATTTAGGCGGGACGTCTAATGAGCAGTTCTTC. Its translation is CASSLNLGGTSNEQFF.

The chain employs TRBV4-2 and TRBJ2-1; D perhaps matches TRBD2 (6 bases). The CDR3 totals 17 residues. From germline, CDR1 is LGHNA and CDR2 YNFKEQ. V lost 3 bases and J lost 0, with 15 bases in between. The CDR3 loop is CASSQGGGLSSYNEQFF. CDR3 DNA sequence: TGTGCCAGCAGCCAGGGGGGTGGTCTAAGCTCCTACAATGAGCAGTTCTTC.

The chain has TRBV4-3 and TRBJ1-5, with 7 bases that match TRBD1. This CDR3 is 15 amino acids long. The germline gives CDR1 LGHNA, CDR2 YSLEER. Germline trimming cut 0 bases from V and 6 bases from J; bases unmatched to any gene: 5. In DNA form, the CDR3 reads TGCGCCAGCAGCCAAGAGACAGGGTTAGGTCAGCCCCAGCATTTT. Protein: CASSQETGLGQPQHF.